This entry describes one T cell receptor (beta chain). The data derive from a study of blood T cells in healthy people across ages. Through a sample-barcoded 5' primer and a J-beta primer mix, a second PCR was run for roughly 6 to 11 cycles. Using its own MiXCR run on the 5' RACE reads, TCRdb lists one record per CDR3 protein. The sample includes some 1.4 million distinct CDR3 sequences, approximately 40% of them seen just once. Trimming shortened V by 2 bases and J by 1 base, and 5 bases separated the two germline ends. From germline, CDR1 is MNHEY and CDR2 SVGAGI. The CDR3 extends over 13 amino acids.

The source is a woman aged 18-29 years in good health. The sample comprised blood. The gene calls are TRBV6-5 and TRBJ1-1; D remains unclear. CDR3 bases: TGTGCCAGCAGTTACGAGTCGAACACTGAAGCTTTCTTT. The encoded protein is CASSYESNTEAFF.